These T cell receptor beta chains were read from a single sample in a study of neurological immune-mediated disorders. TCRdb redid the calling of the 5' RACE reads with MiXCR, one entry per CDR3 protein. Of 55,000 to 75,000 distinct CDR3 sequences in the sample, about 13% were seen once. Sequencing was done on a sample of PBMCs. The receptors stem from a female donor with HTLV-1-associated myelopathy (HAM/TSP). Each CDR3 is given with its conserved first and last residue. The D gene is left open where the match is weak. Clone size is given for some rows only: seen once, a few or many times, or a class if the clone is expanded.

CDR3	DNA	V	J	D	size
CASSVAGGPQETQYF	TGTGCCAGCAGCGTAGCGGGGGGGCCCCAAGAGACCCAGTACTTC	TRBV9	TRBJ2-5	TRBD2	many
CASSLAGTSYNEQFF	TGCGCCAGCAGCCTGGCAGGGACCTCCTACAATGAGCAGTTCTTC	TRBV5-1	TRBJ2-1	-	many
CASSLLGEGNTIYF	TGTGCCAGCAGCTTGCTAGGGGAAGGAAACACCATATATTTT	TRBV5-5	TRBJ1-3	-	few
CANSQDRWNGELFF	TGCGCCAACAGCCAAGATCGGTGGAACGGGGAGCTGTTTTTT	TRBV4-1	TRBJ2-2	-	few
CSVRRDTTNTGELFF	TGCAGCGTACGCCGGGACACCACGAACACCGGGGAGCTGTTTTTT	TRBV29-1	TRBJ2-2	-	many
CSARVLSGGGNAQFF	TGCAGTGCTCGCGTCCTTAGCGGGGGAGGGAATGCGCAGTTCTTC	TRBV20-1	TRBJ2-1	TRBD2	once
CSVGTHPLSEKLFF	TGCAGCGTGGGGACCCACCCTTTGAGTGAAAAACTGTTTTTT	TRBV29-1	TRBJ1-4	-	many
CASRRDGTYNEQFF	TGTGCCAGCAGGCGGGACGGCACCTACAATGAGCAGTTCTTC	TRBV28	TRBJ2-1	-	many
CASSLGLALRETQYF	TGTGCCAGCAGTTTAGGACTAGCCCTGCGGGAGACCCAGTACTTC	TRBV6-5	TRBJ2-5	TRBD2	many
CASSFLSTAAYEQYF	TGTGCCAGCAGCTTTTTGTCGACCGCGGCCTACGAGCAGTACTTC	TRBV5-5	TRBJ2-7	-	many
CATSSSLGGGEETQYF	TGTGCCACCAGCAGTTCCTTGGGGGGAGGGGAGGAGACCCAGTACTTC	TRBV15	TRBJ2-5	TRBD2	many
CASSPVGAADTQYF	TGTGCCAGCAGCCCCGTGGGGGCCGCAGATACGCAGTATTTT	TRBV7-2	TRBJ2-3	-	-
CASRNSKSNYGYTF	TGTGCCAGCAGGAACAGCAAAAGTAACTATGGCTACACCTTC	TRBV6-5	TRBJ1-2	-	many
CASRSSIQGEDTEAFF	TGCGCCAGCAGGAGTTCAATTCAGGGGGAGGACACTGAAGCTTTCTTT	TRBV10-2	TRBJ1-1	TRBD1	few
CASSQDGQGGTEAFF	TGCGCCAGCAGCCAAGATGGTCAGGGAGGCACTGAAGCTTTCTTT	TRBV4-1	TRBJ1-1	-	many
CASSPPGQSTDTQYF	TGTGCCAGCTCACCTCCGGGACAGAGCACAGATACGCAGTATTTT	TRBV18	TRBJ2-3	TRBD1	many
CASKMGQGWETQYF	TGTGCCAGCAAAATGGGACAGGGTTGGGAGACCCAGTACTTC	TRBV28	TRBJ2-5	TRBD1	many
CASSSGTGVAKNIQYF	TGCGCCAGCTCCTCCGGGACAGGGGTAGCCAAAAACATTCAGTACTTC	TRBV5-1	TRBJ2-4	TRBD1	many
CASSSGTGNYEQYF	TGCGCCAGCAGCTCCGGGACAGGGAACTACGAGCAGTACTTC	TRBV5-1	TRBJ2-7	TRBD1	many
CAIIWNRATGNTIYF	TGTGCCATCATTTGGAACCGGGCGACTGGAAACACCATATATTTT	TRBV10-3	TRBJ1-3	-	many
CASSSLGTGENTEAFF	TGCGCCAGCAGCTCACTGGGGACAGGAGAGAACACTGAAGCTTTCTTT	TRBV5-1	TRBJ1-1	TRBD1	many
CSALDRVKQYF	TGCAGTGCTCTGGACAGGGTGAAGCAGTATTTT	TRBV20-1	TRBJ2-3	TRBD1	many
CASSRPGGGSDTQYF	TGTGCCAGCAGCCGCCCAGGGGGCGGGTCAGATACGCAGTATTTT	TRBV28	TRBJ2-3	TRBD1	many
CASTERDRGSHEQYF	TGTGCCAGCACCGAGCGGGACAGGGGGTCCCACGAGCAGTACTTC	TRBV6-6	TRBJ2-7	TRBD1	-
CSARGPARRDTQYF	TGCAGTGCTAGGGGGCCCGCCCGCCGGGATACGCAGTATTTT	TRBV20-1	TRBJ2-3	-	many
CASSYSRENTGELFF	TGTGCCAGCAGTTACTCGAGGGAAAACACCGGGGAGCTGTTTTTT	TRBV6-5	TRBJ2-2	-	-
CASSLGLAGGIQNIQYF	TGTGCCAGCAGTTTAGGCCTAGCGGGGGGGATCCAAAACATTCAGTACTTC	TRBV12-3/TRBV12-4	TRBJ2-4	TRBD2	once
CASSFGQPSTDTQYF	TGTGCCAGCAGTTTCGGACAGCCTAGCACAGATACGCAGTATTTT	TRBV27	TRBJ2-3	-	many
CASSPPGNSGANVLTF	TGTGCCAGCTCACCACCGGGAAACTCTGGGGCCAACGTCCTGACTTTC	TRBV18	TRBJ2-6	-	-
CASSQVYQGPPGANVLTF	TGCGCCAGCAGCCAAGTGTATCAGGGCCCCCCTGGGGCCAACGTCCTGACTTTC	TRBV4-3	TRBJ2-6	-	many
CAISAQIGNEAFF	TGTGCCATCAGTGCCCAGATCGGTAATGAAGCTTTCTTT	TRBV10-3	TRBJ1-1	-	many
CASSLQLAGGDEQFF	TGTGCCAGCAGCTTACAACTAGCGGGGGGTGATGAGCAGTTCTTC	TRBV7-2	TRBJ2-1	TRBD2	many
CASSQAREGGNTIYF	TGCGCCAGCAGCCAAGCCCGGGAAGGGGGGAACACCATATATTTT	TRBV4-1	TRBJ1-3	-	many
CASAGLSGNEQFF	TGCGCCAGCGCGGGGTTAAGCGGGAATGAGCAGTTCTTC	TRBV4-1	TRBJ2-1	-	many
CASRETSSTDTQYF	TGTGCCAGCCGTGAGACCTCTAGCACAGATACGCAGTATTTT	TRBV12-3/TRBV12-4	TRBJ2-3	-	many
CSARASGRETQYF	TGCAGTGCTAGAGCTAGCGGGAGGGAGACCCAGTACTTC	TRBV20-1	TRBJ2-5	TRBD2	many
CAITGQSNTGELFF	TGTGCCATCACCGGACAGTCCAACACCGGGGAGCTGTTTTTT	TRBV10-3	TRBJ2-2	-	many
CASSQDHNGRYYGYTF	TGCGCCAGCAGCCAAGATCACAACGGGAGGTACTATGGCTACACCTTC	TRBV4-1	TRBJ1-2	-	many
CASSLLGSGGTDTQYF	TGTGCCAGCAGTTTACTTGGATCGGGCGGAACAGATACGCAGTATTTT	TRBV12-3/TRBV12-4	TRBJ2-3	-	many
CASSDCHGSSYEQYF	TGTGCCAGCAGTGACTGTCACGGTTCCTCCTACGAGCAGTACTTC	TRBV6-4	TRBJ2-7	-	many
CASSYSRGGPIGELFF	TGTGCCAGCAGTTATTCCCGAGGGGGGCCGATCGGGGAGCTGTTTTTT	TRBV6-5	TRBJ2-2	-	many
CASSIGGATNEKLFF	TGTGCCAGCAGTATCGGGGGTGCAACTAATGAAAAACTGTTTTTT	TRBV28	TRBJ1-4	-	many
CASSTYPPDRKRGTEAFF	TGTGCCAGCAGCACCTACCCCCCGGACCGAAAACGGGGCACTGAAGCTTTCTTT	TRBV7-8	TRBJ1-1	-	many
CASSLVAGSSYNSPLHF	TGTGCCAGCAGCTTGGTGGCAGGGAGCTCCTATAATTCACCCCTCCACTTT	TRBV5-5	TRBJ1-6	-	-